The entry below describes one T cell receptor beta chain. No antigen is known for it. The length of the CDR3 is 22 residues. J gave up 3 bases and V 4 bases, and 19 bases lay outside the gene matches. This record comes from a study of OX40 agonist ivuxolimab in advanced cancers. Study background: The study gave patients intravenous ivuxolimab at 0.01 to 10 mg/kg every 2 weeks. Checkpoint inhibitors had been given previously to approximately 40% of patients. In three patients, partial responses were observed, one with hepatocellular carcinoma and two with cutaneous melanoma. General study points: Clonal expansion was among the lowest in partial responders at 0.1-3.0 mg/kg, especially CD8+.

The method was immunoSEQ multiplex PCR; TCRdb's version includes in-frame clones alone and lacks a portion of them. Among about 76,000 clones listed, around 84% were seen once. V is TRBV5-3 and J is TRBJ2-6; 13 nucleotides line up with TRBD2. TRBV5-3 is noted as an ORF with a role that remains uncertain. The starting material was CD4+ or CD8+ T cells sorted from blood, obtained in a trial of the OX40 agonist ivuxolimab. This clonotype was obtained from an adult with an advanced solid tumor such as melanoma, head and neck, liver or kidney cancer. The CDR3: CARSGTFGLAGAIVGGANVLTF. The DNA for the CDR3 is TGTGCCAGAAGCGGAACCTTTGGACTAGCGGGGGCCATAGTAGGTGGGGCCAACGTCCTGACTTTC.